A selection of T cell receptor beta chains follows, all from one sample in a study of control samples from healthy donors and cancer patients. TCRdb's table, derived via immunoSEQ multiplex PCR, lists solely in-frame clones and lacks some. The table has about 150,000 clones, 85% to 95% seen once. Material: blood. Receptors were obtained from a man aged 35-49 years in good health. The conserved cysteine and the conserved F or W are not part of the CDR3 here.

ASSSQTGATSYGYT	TRBV9
ASSPQDREISEAF	TRBV18
ASSGRLAGGDEQF	TRBV28
ASSREGAGNTEAF	TRBV5-1
ASSPGQGTEAF	TRBV5-1
ATSDLGILYNSPLH	TRBV24-1
ASSFSDEQF	TRBV7-2
ASSLDRAYEQY	TRBV18
ATSRSDREYTEAF	TRBV15
ASSLGRAGSSYNSPLH	TRBV5-5
ASRSTGAPKNIQY	TRBV28
ASSYSSSQNTEAF	TRBV6-5
ASSLGYYEQY	TRBV7-9
ASSVEPGIFPGNTIY	TRBV9
ASSPGNNQPQH	TRBV18
ASSPGHGNTIY	TRBV19
ASGRGLADTQY	TRBV4-1
AWSVRGRGTQY	TRBV30
ASRRTRSSGNTIY	TRBV28
ASSLGQGAYEQY	TRBV6-2/TRBV6-3
ASSLQGAVYT	TRBV28
ASSVAGAVAF	TRBV7-9
ASSLVRRGTKGTDTQY	TRBV11-2
ATSDFDGGDYGYT	TRBV24-1
ASSPIRTGAGNTIY	TRBV5-1
ASSETGNNEQF	TRBV6-4
ASSYSSSGSYEQY	TRBV6-5
ASTPPDRRVAEAF	TRBV21-1
ASSLLDRGVESPLH	TRBV19
ASSSPYRGRYEQY	TRBV28
ASSLEGGHYNEQF	TRBV7-2
ASSLSEWQGQY	TRBV12-3/TRBV12-4
ATSDGTAMVAQY	TRBV24-1
ASVLTGNTEAF	TRBV6-5
ASSESGGALDTQY	TRBV10-2